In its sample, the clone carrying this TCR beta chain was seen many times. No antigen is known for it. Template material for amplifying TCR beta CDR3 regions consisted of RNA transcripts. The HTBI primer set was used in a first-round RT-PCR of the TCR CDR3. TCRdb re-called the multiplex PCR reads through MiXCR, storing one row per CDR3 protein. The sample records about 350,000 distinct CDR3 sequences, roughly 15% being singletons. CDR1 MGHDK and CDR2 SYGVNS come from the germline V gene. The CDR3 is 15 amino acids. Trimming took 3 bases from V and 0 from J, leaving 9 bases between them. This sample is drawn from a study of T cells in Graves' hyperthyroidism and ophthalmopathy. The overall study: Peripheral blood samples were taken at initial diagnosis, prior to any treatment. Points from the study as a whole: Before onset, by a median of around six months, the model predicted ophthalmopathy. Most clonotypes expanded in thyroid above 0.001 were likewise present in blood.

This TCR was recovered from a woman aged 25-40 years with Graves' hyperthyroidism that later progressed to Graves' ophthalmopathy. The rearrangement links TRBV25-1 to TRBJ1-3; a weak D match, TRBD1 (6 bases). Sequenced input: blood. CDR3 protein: CASSDTDSSGNTIYF. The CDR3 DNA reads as TGTGCCAGCAGTGATACGGACAGCTCTGGAAACACCATATATTTT.